This T cell receptor beta chain stems from a study of blood T cells in healthy people across ages. The CDR3 covers 15 residues. The V gene end was trimmed by 5 bases and the J gene end by 3 bases; junction bases not matched to a gene: 6. Per germline, CDR1 KGHSH and CDR2 LQKENI. The authors ran a second PCR of 7 to 11 cycles using a sample-barcoded 5' primer and a J-beta primer mix. TCRdb re-called the 5' RACE reads through MiXCR, storing one row per CDR3 protein. This table has 800,000 or so distinct CDR3 sequences, around 62% appearing once. The receptor comes from a man aged 25 to 40 in good health. The rearrangement joins TRBV18 to TRBJ1-5, with 8 nucleotides matching TRBD1. The sequenced material came from blood. This chain's CDR3 is CASSSLTGANQPQHF. CDR3 bases: TGTGCCAGCTCATCACTGACAGGGGCCAATCAGCCCCAGCATTTT.